This is a list of T cell receptor beta chains from one sample in a study of T cells in localized non-small cell lung cancer. Sequenced by immunoSEQ multiplex PCR; TCRdb stores in-frame clones only, minus some. The table shows around 2,900 clones, with approximately 24% occurring only once. Here the sequenced sample was lung tumor tissue, taken before any cancer treatment. The receptors here all came from a man between 40 and 69 years old with stage I lung adenocarcinoma. Each CDR3 is given with its conserved first and last residue. The D gene is left open where the match is weak. Only part of the rows carry a size: once, few, many, or a class if the clone is expanded.

TRBJ1-4,TRBD1,TRBV6-8,few,TGTGCCAGCACCGGGACAGCTGAAAAACTGTTTTTT,CASTGTAEKLFF
TRBJ1-1,TRBD1,TRBV11-3,medium-sized,TGTGCCAGCACCCTAGGAGGGGGACAGGGCCTCATGAACACTGAAGCTTTCTTT,CASTLGGGQGLMNTEAFF
TRBJ2-4,TRBD1,TRBV15,.,TGTGCCACCAGCAGAGAAGGGGGCACCAAAAACATTCAGTACTTC,CATSREGGTKNIQYF
TRBJ2-3,TRBD2,TRBV11-3,.,TGTGCCAGCAGCACAGCGGGAGGGGGAGATACGCAGTATTTT,CASSTAGGGDTQYF
TRBJ2-7,TRBD2,TRBV6-8,few,TGTGCCAGCAGTTACTCAGGCCTAGCGGGCGGCTACGAGCAGTACTTC,CASSYSGLAGGYEQYF
TRBJ2-2,TRBD2,TRBV29-1,.,TGCAGCGGCCGAGCGGGGGAGGTCGGGGAGCTGTTTTTT,CSGRAGEVGELFF
TRBJ2-2,.,TRBV23-1,.,TGCGCCAGCAGCCTGTTAAACTCAAACACCGGGGAGCTGTTTTTT,CASSLLNSNTGELFF
TRBJ2-7,.,TRBV5-1,.,TGCGCCAGCAGCTTGCAGACCGGGAGTTCATACGAGCAGTACTTC,CASSLQTGSSYEQYF
TRBJ2-2,TRBD2,TRBV6-8,.,TGTGCCAGCAGTTACTCGACTAGCGGGATGGTGGCAACCGGGGAGCTGTTTTTT,CASSYSTSGMVATGELFF
TRBJ1-4,TRBD1,TRBV19,few,TGTGCCAGTAGGGCCGGGACAGGGAGCGAAAAACTGTTTTTT,CASRAGTGSEKLFF
TRBJ1-2,.,TRBV18,.,TGTGCCAGCTCACCGGAGGGGTCCTATGGCTACACCTTC,CASSPEGSYGYTF
TRBJ2-3,.,TRBV28,.,TGTGCCAGCCTCCGAGGTCAGACTAGCACAGATACGCAGTATTTT,CASLRGQTSTDTQYF
TRBJ1-2,.,TRBV18,.,TGTGCCAGCTCAGGGGAGGCCTGGAGAGGCAGGTCTTCCTATGGCTACACCTTC,CASSGEAWRGRSSYGYTF